These T cell receptor beta chains were read from a single sample in a study of T cell responses to AZD1222 COVID-19 vaccine. Generated by immunoSEQ multiplex PCR, the TCRdb table keeps only in-frame clones and is missing some. The data hold more than 50,000 clones, with approximately 90% observed a single time. The sample here was peripheral blood, taken on day 0 of AZD1222 vaccination. These receptors all stem from an adult in good health. Both conserved end residues are trimmed from each CDR3.

TRBV3-1/TRBV3-2 | 11 | ASRSGTGNTIY
TRBV14 | 14 | ASSPFWSATNEKLF
TRBV5-5 | 11 | ASSLTGLGPQH
TRBV20-1 | 9 | SAPQGNEQF
TRBV29-1 | 11 | SVEGENTGELF
TRBV24-1 | 9 | ATGEENEQF
TRBV5-6 | 14 | ASSLAGGELNYGYT
TRBV2 | 11 | ASSEFTYTEAF
TRBV6-5 | 11 | ASSFSGGYEQY
TRBV5-4 | 13 | ASSLYPGGSPLEF
TRBV19 | 10 | ASSTNGAKLF
TRBV5-6 | 14 | ASSSPGRRASYEQY
TRBV29-1 | 11 | SVDPSGNYGYT
TRBV27 | 12 | ASRPDRGGETQY
TRBV29-1 | 11 | SVVTGLQETQY
TRBV5-1 | 16 | ASSLDTLQRGPTYEQY
TRBV7-9 | 13 | ASSFGTHSTDTQY
TRBV5-1 | 11 | ASSLRDTGELF